These 9 T cell receptor beta chains were all obtained from the same sample, sequenced in a study of T cells in women clearing cervical HPV infection. This table comes from immunoSEQ multiplex PCR, and its TCRdb copy is limited to in-frame clones, with some not included. The repertoire table contains about 30,000 clones. The sequenced material came from blood buffy coat. These receptors were collected from a woman between 18 and 69 years old with a cervical HPV16 infection that either progressed to CIN3+ or cleared (not recorded which).

A note on this clone: With the read ending 3 residues before the CDR3 end, the germline J gene is used to fill in that end. V and J are TRBV4-1 and TRBJ1-1, with 12 bases lining up with TRBD1. J gave up 4 bases and V 4 bases, and 13 bases lay outside the gene matches. The CDR3 covers 18 residues. Germline V gene data show CDR1 as MGHRA and CDR2 as YSYEKL. The CDR3: CASSRDGTGGPGGTEAFF. The covered CDR3 bases are TGCGCCAGCAGCCGAGACGGGACAGGGGGCCCCGGGGGCACTGAA.

On this clone: The observed sequence ends 3 residues before the CDR3 terminus, with the missing tail filled in from the germline J gene. This sequence joins TRBV2 and TRBJ1-1; D gene uncertain. Germline V gives CDR1 SNHLY, CDR2 FYNNEI. CDR3 length: 13 amino acids. V gave up 7 bases and J gave up 1 base, with 10 bases separating them. The CDR3 here is CASIPQRNTEAFF. The part of the CDR3 DNA that was read is TGTGCCAGCATTCCTCAGAGGAACACTGAA.

A word on this clone: Sequencing ends 3 residues short of the CDR3 end; the germline J gene provides the rest. The rearrangement links TRBV6-4 to TRBJ2-1, with 7 bases fitting TRBD2. V lost 3 bases to trimming and J lost 4 bases; unmatched junction nucleotides: 6. CDR1 is MRHNA, CDR2 SNTAGT, per germline. The CDR3 contains 15 residues. This chain's CDR3 is CASSEEPSGYNEQFF. CDR3 bases read: TGTGCCAGCAGTGAAGAGCCTAGCGGTTACAATGAG.

Its frequency marks this clone as medium-sized (0.01 to 0.1%). The CDR3 is cut off 3 residues early in the read; its end comes from the germline J gene. The rearrangement uses TRBV5-4 and TRBJ1-1; D remains unclear. Between the trimmed V and J ends, which lost 3 bases and 0 bases, there was a span of 9 bases. The CDR3 consists of 14 residues. The V gene's germline CDR1 is SGHNT and CDR2 YYREEE (reference sequence). CDR3 DNA (partial): TGTGCCAGCAGCTCGATCGAGCTGAACACTGAA. Protein product: CASSSIELNTE. The full CDR3 is CASSSIELNTEAFF.

About this clone: The read gets to within 3 residues of the CDR3 end, and the germline J gene fills in the rest. The chain combines TRBV29-1 with TRBJ2-6; either TRBD1 or TRBD2 may fit D (5 bases each). The CDR3 length is 15 residues. The V end was cut by 4 bases, the J end by 2 bases, with 12 bases between. CDR1 and CDR2 from the germline V gene are SQVTM and ANQGSEA. The sequenced part of the CDR3 DNA is TGCAGCGTTGTGCTCCAGGGAGCTGGGGCCAACGTC. Residues: CSVVLQGAGANV. The CDR3 in full is CSVVLQGAGANVLTF.

As regards this clone: The CDR3 goes on 3 residues after the read ends, and that part is filled in from the germline J gene. The chain carries TRBV5-1 and TRBJ2-1; unclear D gene. The CDR3 sequence is 14 residues long. V was cut by 4 bases and J by 4 bases, with 12 bases left in between. Germline values: CDR1 SGHRS, CDR2 YFSETQ. The CDR3 DNA, read in part, is TGCGCCAGCAGCCCCCCCGGCGGTTACAATGAG. Amino acids: CASSPPGGYNE. The whole CDR3 region reads CASSPPGGYNEQFF.

About this clone itself: Sequencing ends 3 residues short of the CDR3 end; the germline J gene provides the rest. J is TRBJ1-1 and V is TRBV29-1, with no clear D. This CDR3 comprises 12 residues. Germline lookup yields CDR1 SQVTM and CDR2 ANQGSEA. Trimming cost V 7 bases and J 3 bases, with 12 bases left between them. The CDR3 sequence is CSAGFVDTEAFF. The covered CDR3 bases are TGCAGCGCCGGGTTTGTGGACACTGAA.

Turning to this clone: From the germline J gene comes the end of the CDR3, since the read stops 3 residues before it. The chain employs TRBV2 and TRBJ1-6, with 8 bases lining up with TRBD1. The CDR3 spans 16 residues. Trimming removed 5 bases from V and 1 base from J; junction bases left unmatched: 4. CDR1 and CDR2 (germline): SNHLY, FYNNEI. The part of the CDR3 DNA that was read is TGTGCCAGCAGTTCAGGGGGCGAGTCCTATAATTCACCC. Protein sequence: CASSSGGESYNSP. The entire CDR3 protein is CASSSGGESYNSPLHF.

As concerns this clone: The DNA ends 3 residues before the CDR3 does, and the rest of the CDR3 is filled in from the germline J gene. The chain links TRBV7-2 to TRBJ1-5; TRBD1 matches at 7 bases. The germline CDR1 and CDR2 sequences are SGHTA and FQGNSA. The length of the CDR3 is 14 residues. J lost 5 bases, V lost 3 bases, and 4 bases had no gene match. The CDR3 bases that were read are TGTGCCAGCAGCTTGACAGGGCTTGATCAGCCC. Translating it yields CASSLTGLDQP. The entire CDR3 sequence reads CASSLTGLDQPQHF.